This TCR beta chain came from a study of human T cells and chemical hapten exposure. Study conclusions and caveats: Compared with pre-sensitization or healthy control sets, expanded TCRs clustered more.

This clonotype was observed many times. What it binds is not known. Germline V gene lookup returns CDR1 SGHTA and CDR2 FQGNSA. The CDR3 covers 16 residues. The ends lost 4 bases at V and 3 bases at J; junction bases unmatched: 7. As to time point: patch test 2, 6 weeks after DPC sensitization. Stated treatment: therapeutic diphenylcyclopropenone sensitization with weekly scalp DPC. As the library was built, unique molecular identifiers were attached to individual cDNA molecules. TCRdb recomputed calls from the RACE reads with MiXCR, one row per CDR3 protein. The repertoire holds about 100,000 distinct CDR3 sequences, with 10% to 12% as singletons.

The clonotype comes from a woman aged 40-49 years with alopecia areata. Some clones in this sample may be carry-over from other donors' samples. Sequenced here: whole blood, sampled in connection with sensitization to the hapten diphenylcyclopropenone (DPC). V gene TRBV7-2 combines with J gene TRBJ2-1; 9 nucleotides align to TRBD1. DNA of the CDR3: TGTGCCAGCAGCTCTTGGACAGGGGAAAACTACAATGAGCAGTTCTTC. Protein: CASSSWTGENYNEQFF.